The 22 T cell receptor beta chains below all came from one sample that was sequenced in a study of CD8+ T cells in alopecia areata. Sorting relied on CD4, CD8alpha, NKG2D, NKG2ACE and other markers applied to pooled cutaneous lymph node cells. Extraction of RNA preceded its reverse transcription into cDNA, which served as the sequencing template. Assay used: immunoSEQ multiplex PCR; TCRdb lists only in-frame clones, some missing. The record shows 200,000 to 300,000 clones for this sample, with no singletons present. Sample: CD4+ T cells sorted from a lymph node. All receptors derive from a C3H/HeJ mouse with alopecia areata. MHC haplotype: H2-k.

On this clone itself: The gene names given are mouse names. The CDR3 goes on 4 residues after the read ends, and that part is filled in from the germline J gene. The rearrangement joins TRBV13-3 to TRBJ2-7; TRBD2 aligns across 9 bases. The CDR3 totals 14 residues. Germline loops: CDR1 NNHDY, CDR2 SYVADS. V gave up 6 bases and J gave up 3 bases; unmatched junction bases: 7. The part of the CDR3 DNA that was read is TGTGCCAGCACCCTCGACTGGGGGAACTAT. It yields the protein CASTLDWGNY. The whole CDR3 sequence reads CASTLDWGNYEQYF.

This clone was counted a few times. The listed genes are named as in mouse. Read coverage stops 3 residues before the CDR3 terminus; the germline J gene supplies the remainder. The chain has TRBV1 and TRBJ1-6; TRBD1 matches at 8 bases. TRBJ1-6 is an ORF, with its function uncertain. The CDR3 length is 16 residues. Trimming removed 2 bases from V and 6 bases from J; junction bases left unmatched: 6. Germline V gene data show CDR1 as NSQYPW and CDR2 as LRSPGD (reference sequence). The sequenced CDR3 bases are TGCACCTGCAGTGCACCAGGGGGCGCAGGTAATTCGCCC. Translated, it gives CTCSAPGGAGNSP. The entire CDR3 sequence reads CTCSAPGGAGNSPLYF.

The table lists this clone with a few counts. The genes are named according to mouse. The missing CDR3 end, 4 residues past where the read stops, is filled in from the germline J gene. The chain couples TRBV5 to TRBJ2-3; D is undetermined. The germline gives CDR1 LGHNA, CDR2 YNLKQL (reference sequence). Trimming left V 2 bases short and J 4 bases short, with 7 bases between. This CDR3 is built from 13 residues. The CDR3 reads CASSQIQPETLYF. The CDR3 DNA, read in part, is TGTGCCAGCAGCCAAATACAACCAGAA.

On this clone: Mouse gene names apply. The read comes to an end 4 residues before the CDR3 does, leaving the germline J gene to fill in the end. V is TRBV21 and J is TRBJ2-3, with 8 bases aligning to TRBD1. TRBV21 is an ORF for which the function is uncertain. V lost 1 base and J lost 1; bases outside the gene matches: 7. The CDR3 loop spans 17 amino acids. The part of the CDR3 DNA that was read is TGTGCTAGCAGTCAATTGGCCCCGGGACAGGGTGCAGAA. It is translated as CASSQLAPGQGAE. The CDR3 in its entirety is CASSQLAPGQGAETLYF.

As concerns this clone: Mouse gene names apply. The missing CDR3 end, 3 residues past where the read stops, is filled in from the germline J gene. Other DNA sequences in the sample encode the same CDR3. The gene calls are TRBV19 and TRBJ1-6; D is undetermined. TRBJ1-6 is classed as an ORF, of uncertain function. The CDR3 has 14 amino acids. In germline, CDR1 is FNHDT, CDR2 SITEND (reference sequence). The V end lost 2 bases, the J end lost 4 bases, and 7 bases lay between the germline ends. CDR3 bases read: TGTGCCAGCAGTATTCGACAATATAATTCGCCC. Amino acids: CASSIRQYNSP. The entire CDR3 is CASSIRQYNSPLYF.

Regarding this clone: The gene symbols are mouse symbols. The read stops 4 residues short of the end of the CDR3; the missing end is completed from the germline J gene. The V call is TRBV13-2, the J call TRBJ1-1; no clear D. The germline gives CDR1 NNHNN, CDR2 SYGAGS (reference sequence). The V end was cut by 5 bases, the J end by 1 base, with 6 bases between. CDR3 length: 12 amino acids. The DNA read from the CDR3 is TGTGCCAGCGGGCCAGTAAACACA. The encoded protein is CASGPVNT. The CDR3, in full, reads CASGPVNTEVFF.

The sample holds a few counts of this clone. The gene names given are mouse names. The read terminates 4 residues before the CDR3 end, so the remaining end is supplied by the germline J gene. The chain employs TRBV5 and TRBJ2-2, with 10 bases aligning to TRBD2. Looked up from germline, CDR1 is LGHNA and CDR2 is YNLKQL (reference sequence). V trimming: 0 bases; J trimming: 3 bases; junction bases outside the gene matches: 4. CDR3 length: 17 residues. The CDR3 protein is CASSQENWGGDTGQLYF. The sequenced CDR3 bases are TGTGCCAGCAGCCAAGAGAACTGGGGGGGAGACACCGGG.

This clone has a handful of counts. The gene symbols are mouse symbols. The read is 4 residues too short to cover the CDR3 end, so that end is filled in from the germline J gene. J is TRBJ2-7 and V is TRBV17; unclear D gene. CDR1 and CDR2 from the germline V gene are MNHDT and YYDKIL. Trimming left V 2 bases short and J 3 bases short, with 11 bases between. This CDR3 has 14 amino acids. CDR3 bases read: TGTGCTAGCAGTAGAAGACTTTTTTTCTAT. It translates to CASSRRLFFY. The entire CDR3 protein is CASSRRLFFYEQYF.

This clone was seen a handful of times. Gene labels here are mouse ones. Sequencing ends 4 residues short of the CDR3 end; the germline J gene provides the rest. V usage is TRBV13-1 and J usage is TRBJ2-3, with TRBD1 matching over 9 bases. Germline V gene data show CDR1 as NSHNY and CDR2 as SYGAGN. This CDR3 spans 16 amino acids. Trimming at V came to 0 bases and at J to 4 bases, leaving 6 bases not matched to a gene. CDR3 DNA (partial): TGTGCCAGCAGTGATGCCCCCGGACAGGGGACAGAA. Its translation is CASSDAPGQGTE. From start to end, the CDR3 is CASSDAPGQGTETLYF.

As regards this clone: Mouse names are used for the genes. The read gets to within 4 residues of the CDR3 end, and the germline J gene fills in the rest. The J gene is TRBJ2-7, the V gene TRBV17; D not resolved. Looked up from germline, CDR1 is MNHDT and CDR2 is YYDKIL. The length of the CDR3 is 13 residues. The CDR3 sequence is CASSTLPTYEQYF. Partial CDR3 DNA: TGTGCTAGCAGTACCCTCCCCACTTAT.

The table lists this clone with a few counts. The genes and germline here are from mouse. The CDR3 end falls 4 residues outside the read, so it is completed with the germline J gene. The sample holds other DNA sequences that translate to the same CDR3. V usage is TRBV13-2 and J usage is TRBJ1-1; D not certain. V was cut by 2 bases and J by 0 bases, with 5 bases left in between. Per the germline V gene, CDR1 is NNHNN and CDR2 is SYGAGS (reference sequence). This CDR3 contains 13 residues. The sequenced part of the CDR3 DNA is TGTGCCAGCGGTGACCAGGCAAACACA. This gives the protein CASGDQANT. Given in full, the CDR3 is CASGDQANTEVFF.

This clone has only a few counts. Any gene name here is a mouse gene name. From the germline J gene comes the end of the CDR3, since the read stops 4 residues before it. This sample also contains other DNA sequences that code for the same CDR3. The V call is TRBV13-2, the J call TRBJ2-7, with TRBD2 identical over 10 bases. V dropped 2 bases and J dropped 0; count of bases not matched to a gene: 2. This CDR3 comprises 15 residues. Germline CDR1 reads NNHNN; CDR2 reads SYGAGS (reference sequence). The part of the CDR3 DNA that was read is TGTGCCAGCGGTGAGGACTGGGGGAGCTCCTAT. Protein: CASGEDWGSSY. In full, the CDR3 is CASGEDWGSSYEQYF.

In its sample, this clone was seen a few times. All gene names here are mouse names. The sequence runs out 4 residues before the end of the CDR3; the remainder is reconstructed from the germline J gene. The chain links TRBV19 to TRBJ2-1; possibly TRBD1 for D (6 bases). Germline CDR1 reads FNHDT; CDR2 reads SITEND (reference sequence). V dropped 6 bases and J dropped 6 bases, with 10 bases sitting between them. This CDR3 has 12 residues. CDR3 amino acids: CASKTGFAEQFF. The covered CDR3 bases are TGTGCCAGCAAGACAGGCTTTGCT.

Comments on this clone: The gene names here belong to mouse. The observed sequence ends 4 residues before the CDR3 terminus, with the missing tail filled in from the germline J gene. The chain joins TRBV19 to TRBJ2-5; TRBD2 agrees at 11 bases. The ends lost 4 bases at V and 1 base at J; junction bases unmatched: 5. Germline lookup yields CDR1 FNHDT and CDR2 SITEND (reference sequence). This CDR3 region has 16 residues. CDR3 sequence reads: CASSFGLGGDQDTQYF. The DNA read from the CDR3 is TGTGCCAGCAGTTTCGGACTGGGGGGCGACCAAGAC.

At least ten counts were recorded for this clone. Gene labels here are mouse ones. The DNA read from the CDR3 is TGTGCCAGCAGCCAAGCTGGGGGTTCCTACTAT. The encoded protein is CASSQAGGSYY. The entire CDR3 protein is CASSQAGGSYYEQYF. The chain joins TRBV5 to TRBJ2-7; 7 nucleotides line up with TRBD2. The CDR3 end falls 4 residues outside the read, so it is completed with the germline J gene. V dropped 1 base and J dropped 3; count of bases not matched to a gene: 6. Germline V gene lookup returns CDR1 LGHNA and CDR2 YNLKQL (reference sequence). The CDR3 spans 15 residues.

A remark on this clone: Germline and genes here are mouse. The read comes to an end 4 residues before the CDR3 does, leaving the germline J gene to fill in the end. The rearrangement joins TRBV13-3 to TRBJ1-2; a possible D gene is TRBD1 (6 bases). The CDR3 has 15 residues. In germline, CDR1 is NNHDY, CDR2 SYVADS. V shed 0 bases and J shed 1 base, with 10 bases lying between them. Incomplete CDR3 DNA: TGTGCCAGCAGTGATGACAGGGCGATAAACTCC. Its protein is CASSDDRAINS. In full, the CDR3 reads CASSDDRAINSDYTF.

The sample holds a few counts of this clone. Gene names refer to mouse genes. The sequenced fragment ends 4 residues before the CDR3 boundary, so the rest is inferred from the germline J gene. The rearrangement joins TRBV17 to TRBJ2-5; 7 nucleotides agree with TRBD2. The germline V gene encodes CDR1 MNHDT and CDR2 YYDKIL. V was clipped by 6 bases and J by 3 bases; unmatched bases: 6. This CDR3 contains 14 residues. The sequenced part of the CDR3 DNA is TGTGCTAGCAGGAGCCTGGGGGAGCAAGAC. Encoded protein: CASRSLGEQD. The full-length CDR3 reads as CASRSLGEQDTQYF.

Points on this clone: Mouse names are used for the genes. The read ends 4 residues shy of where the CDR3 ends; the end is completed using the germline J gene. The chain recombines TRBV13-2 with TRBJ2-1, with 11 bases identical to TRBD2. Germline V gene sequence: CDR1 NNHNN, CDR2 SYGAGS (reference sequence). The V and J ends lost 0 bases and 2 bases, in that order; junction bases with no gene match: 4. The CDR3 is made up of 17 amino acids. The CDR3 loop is CASGDGGTGGYYAEQFF. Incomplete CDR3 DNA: TGTGCCAGCGGTGATGGCGGGACTGGGGGTTACTATGCT.

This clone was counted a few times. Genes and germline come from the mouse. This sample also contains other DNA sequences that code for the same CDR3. This CDR3 is CASSPGGYAEQFF. CDR3 DNA, as far as it was read: TGTGCCAGCAGTCCAGGGGGTTATGCT. The chain recombines TRBV19 with TRBJ2-1, with 7 bases lining up with TRBD1. Read data end 4 residues before the CDR3 end; the end is taken from the germline J gene. Germline V lookup: CDR1 FNHDT, CDR2 SITEND (reference sequence). With 4 bases clipped from V and 4 bases from J, the junction kept 2 bases outside the gene matches. CDR3 length: 13 residues.

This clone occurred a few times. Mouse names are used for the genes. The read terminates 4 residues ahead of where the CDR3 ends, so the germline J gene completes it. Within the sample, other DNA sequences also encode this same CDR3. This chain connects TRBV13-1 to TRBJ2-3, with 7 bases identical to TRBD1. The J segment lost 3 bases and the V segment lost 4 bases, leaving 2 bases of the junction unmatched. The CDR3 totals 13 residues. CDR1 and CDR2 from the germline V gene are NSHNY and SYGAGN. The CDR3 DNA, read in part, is TGTGCCAGCAGTCCGGGACAGGCAGAA. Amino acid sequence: CASSPGQAE. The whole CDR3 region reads CASSPGQAETLYF.

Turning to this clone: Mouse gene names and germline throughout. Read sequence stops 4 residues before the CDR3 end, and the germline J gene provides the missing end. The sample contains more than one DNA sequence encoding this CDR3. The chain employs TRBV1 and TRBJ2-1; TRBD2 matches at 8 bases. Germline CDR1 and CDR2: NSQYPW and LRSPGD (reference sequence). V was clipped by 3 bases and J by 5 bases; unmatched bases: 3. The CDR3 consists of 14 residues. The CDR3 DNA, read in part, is TGCACCTGCAGTGCGGGGGGGCGGGATGCT. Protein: CTCSAGGRDA. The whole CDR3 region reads CTCSAGGRDAEQFF.

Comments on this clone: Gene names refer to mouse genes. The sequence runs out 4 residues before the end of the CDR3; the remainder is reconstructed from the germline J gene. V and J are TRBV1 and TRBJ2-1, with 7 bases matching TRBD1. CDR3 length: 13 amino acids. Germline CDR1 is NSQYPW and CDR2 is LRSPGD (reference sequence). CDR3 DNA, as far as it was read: TGCACCTGCAGTGCGAGGACAGGCGCT. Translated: CTCSARTGA. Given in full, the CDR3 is CTCSARTGAEQFF.